What follows describes a single TCR beta chain. CDR1 GTSNPN and CDR2 SVGIG come from the germline V gene (reference sequence). V gave up 5 bases and J gave up 6 bases; unmatched junction bases: 5. This CDR3 region has 12 residues. This entry is derived from a study of T cells after yellow fever vaccination. One entry per CDR3 protein results from TCRdb running MiXCR on the 5' RACE reads. Of a few hundred thousand distinct CDR3 sequences listed, about a sixth are singletons. The source is a man between 18 and 35 years old who received the YFV17D yellow fever vaccine. This sequence joins TRBV30 and TRBJ1-1; TRBD1 aligns across 8 bases. The sample consisted of PBMCs, taken about 5 days after the first yellow fever vaccination. The chain's CDR3 is CAWGQGSAEAFF. The DNA for the CDR3 is TGTGCCTGGGGACAGGGATCCGCTGAAGCTTTCTTT. The complete variable domain, with remaining parts taken from reference TRBV30 and TRBJ1-1, reads SQTIHQWPATLVQPVGSPLSLECTVEGTSNPNLYWYRQAAGRGLQLLFYSVGIGQISSEVPQNLSASRPQDRQFILSSKKLLLSDSGFYLCAWGQGSAEAFFGQGTRLTVV.